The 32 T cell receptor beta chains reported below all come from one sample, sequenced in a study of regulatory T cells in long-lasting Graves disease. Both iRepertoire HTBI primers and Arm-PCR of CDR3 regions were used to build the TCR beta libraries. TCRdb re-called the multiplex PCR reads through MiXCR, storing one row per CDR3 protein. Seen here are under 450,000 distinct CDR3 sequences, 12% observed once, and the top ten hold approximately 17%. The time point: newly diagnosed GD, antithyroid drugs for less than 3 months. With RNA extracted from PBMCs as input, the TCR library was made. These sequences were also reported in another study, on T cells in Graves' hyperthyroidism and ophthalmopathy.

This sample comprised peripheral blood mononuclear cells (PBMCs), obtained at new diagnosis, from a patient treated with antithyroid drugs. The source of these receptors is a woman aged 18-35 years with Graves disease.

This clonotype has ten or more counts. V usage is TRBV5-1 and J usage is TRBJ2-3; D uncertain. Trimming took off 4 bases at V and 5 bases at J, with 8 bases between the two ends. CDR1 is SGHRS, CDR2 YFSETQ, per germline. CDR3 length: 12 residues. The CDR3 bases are TGCGCCAGCAGCAATAGTAGAGATACGCAGTATTTT. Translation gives CASSNSRDTQYF.

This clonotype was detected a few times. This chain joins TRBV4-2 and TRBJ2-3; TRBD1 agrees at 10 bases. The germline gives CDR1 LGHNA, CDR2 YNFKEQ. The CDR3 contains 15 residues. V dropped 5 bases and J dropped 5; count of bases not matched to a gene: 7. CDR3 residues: CASSKGQGRGDTQYF. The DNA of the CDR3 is TGTGCCAGCAGCAAGGGACAGGGGCGGGGAGATACGCAGTATTTT.

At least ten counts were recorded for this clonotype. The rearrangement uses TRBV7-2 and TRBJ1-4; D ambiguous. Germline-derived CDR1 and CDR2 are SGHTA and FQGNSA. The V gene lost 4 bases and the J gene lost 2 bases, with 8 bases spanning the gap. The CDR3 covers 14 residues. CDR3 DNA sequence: TGTGCCAGCAGCTCTGCAGTCACTAATGAAAAACTGTTTTTT. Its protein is CASSSAVTNEKLFF.

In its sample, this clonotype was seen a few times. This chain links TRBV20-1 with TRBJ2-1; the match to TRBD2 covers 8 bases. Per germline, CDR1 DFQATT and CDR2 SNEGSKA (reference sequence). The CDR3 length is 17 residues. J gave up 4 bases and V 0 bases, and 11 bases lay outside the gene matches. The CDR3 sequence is CSARDDRGGSSYNEQFF. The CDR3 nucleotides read TGCAGTGCTAGAGATGACCGGGGGGGGAGCTCTTACAATGAGCAGTTCTTC.

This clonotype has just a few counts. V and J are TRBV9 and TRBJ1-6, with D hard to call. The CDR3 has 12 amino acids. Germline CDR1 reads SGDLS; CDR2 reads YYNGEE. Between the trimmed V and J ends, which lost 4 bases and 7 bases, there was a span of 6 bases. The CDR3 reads CASSMSNSPLHF. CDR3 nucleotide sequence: TGTGCCAGCAGCATGAGCAATTCACCCCTCCACTTT.

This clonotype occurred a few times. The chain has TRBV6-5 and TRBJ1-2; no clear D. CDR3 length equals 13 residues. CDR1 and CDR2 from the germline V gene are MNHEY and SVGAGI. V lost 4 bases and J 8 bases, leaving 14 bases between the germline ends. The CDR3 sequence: CASSSSRFTGYTF. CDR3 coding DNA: TGTGCCAGCAGTTCCTCAAGGTTCACAGGCTACACCTTC.

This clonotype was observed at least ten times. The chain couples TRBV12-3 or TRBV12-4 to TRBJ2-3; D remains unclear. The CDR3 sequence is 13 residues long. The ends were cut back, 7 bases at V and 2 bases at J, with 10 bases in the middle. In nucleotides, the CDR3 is TGTGCCAGCATATTCACGCACACAGATACGCAGTATTTT. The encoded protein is CASIFTHTDTQYF.

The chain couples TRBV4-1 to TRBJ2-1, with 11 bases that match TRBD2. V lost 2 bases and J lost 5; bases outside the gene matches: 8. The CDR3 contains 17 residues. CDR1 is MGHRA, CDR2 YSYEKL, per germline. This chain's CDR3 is CASSQRGTSGLNNEQFF. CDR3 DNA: TGCGCCAGCAGCCAACGTGGGACTAGCGGCCTTAACAATGAGCAGTTCTTC.

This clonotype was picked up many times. The CDR3: CASTPDRNTEAFF. Here the CDR3 DNA reads TGTGCCAGTACGCCGGACAGGAACACTGAAGCTTTCTTT. V usage is TRBV6-1 and J usage is TRBJ1-1; D possibly corresponds to TRBD1 (6 bases). CDR3 length equals 13 residues. Germline loops: CDR1 MNHNS, CDR2 SASEGT. Trimming left V 9 bases short and J 1 base short, with 12 bases between.

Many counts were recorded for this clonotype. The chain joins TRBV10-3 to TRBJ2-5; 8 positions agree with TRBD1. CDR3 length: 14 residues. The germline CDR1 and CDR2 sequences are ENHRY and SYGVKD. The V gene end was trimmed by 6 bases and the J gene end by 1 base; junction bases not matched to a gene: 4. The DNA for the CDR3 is TGTGCCATCAGCGACGACAGGGGCCAAGAGACCCAGTACTTC. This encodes CAISDDRGQETQYF.

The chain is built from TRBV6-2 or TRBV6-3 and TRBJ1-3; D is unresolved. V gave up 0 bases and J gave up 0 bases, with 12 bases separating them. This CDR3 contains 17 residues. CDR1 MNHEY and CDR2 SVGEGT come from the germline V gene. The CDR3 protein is CASSYSEISPSGNTIYF. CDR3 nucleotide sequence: TGTGCCAGCAGTTACTCGGAAATCTCGCCCTCTGGAAACACCATATATTTT.

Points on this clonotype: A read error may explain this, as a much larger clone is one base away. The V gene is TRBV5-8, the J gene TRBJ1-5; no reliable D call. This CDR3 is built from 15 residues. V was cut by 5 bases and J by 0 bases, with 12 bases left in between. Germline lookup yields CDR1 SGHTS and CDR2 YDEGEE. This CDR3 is CASRLIPYSNQPQHF. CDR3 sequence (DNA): TGTGCCAGCAGGTTAATCCCGTATAGCAATCAGCCCCAGCATTTT.

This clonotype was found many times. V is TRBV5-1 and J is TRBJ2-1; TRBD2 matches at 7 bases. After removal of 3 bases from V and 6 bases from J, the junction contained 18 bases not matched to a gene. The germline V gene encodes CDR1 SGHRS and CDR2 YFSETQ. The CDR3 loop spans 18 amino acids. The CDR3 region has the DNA TGCGCCAGCAGCTACCCCTCCTTTAGGCTAGCGGTCAGCAATGAGCAGTTCTTC. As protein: CASSYPSFRLAVSNEQFF.

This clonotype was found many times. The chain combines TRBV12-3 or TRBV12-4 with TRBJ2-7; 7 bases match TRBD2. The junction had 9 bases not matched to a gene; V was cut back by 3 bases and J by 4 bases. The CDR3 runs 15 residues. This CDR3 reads CASSFGGTLPYEQYF. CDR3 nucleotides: TGTGCCAGCAGTTTCGGGGGGACTCTCCCATACGAGCAGTACTTC.

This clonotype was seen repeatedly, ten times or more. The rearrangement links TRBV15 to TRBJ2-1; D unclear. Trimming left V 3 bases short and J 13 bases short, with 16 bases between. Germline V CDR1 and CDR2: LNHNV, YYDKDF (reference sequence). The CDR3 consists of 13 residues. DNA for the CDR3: TGTGCCACCAGCAGGCCTATAAGCGTGATCCAGTTCTTC. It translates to CATSRPISVIQFF.

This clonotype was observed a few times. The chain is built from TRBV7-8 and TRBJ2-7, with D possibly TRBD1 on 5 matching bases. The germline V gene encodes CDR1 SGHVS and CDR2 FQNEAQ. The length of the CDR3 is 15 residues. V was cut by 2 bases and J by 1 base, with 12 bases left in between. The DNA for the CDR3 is TGTGCCAGCAGCTTACTTCAGGGATGGTCCTACGAGCAGTACTTC. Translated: CASSLLQGWSYEQYF.

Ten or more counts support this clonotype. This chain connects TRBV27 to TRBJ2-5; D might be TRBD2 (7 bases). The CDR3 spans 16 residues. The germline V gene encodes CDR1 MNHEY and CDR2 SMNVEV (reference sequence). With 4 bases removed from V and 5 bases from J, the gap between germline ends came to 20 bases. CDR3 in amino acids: CASSSTPGGGYETQYF. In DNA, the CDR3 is TGTGCCAGCAGTTCTACACCGGGCGGGGGCTACGAGACCCAGTACTTC.

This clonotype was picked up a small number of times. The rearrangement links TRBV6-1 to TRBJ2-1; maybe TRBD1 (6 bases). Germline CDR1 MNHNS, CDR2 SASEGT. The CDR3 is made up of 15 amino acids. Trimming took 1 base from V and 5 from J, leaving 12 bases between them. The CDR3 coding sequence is TGTGCCAGCAGTGAAGAGGGGACAAGAAACAATGAGCAGTTCTTC. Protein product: CASSEEGTRNNEQFF.

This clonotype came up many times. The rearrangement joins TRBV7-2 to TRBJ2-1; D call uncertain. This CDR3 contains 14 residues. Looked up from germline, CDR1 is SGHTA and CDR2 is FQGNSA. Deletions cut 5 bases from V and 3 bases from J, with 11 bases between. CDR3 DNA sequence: TGTGCCAGCAGCCCACCGGGCCACTACAATGAGCAGTTCTTC. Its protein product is CASSPPGHYNEQFF.

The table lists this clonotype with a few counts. The CDR3 sequence: CASSREGAETQYF. CDR3 sequence (DNA): TGTGCCAGCAGCCGTGAGGGGGCGGAGACCCAGTACTTC. The rearrangement links TRBV7-9 to TRBJ2-5, with 7 bases fitting TRBD1. Per the germline V gene, CDR1 is SEHNR and CDR2 is FQNEAQ (reference sequence). This CDR3 region has 13 residues. V trimming: 5 bases; J trimming: 5 bases; junction bases outside the gene matches: 5.

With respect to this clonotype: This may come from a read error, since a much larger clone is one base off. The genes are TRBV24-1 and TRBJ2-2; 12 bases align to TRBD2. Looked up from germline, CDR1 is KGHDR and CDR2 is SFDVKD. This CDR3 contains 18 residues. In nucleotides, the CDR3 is TGTGCCACCAGTGGTTGGCTAGCGGGAGGGCCAGGAACCGGGGAGCTGCTTTTT. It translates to CATSGWLAGGPGTGELLF.

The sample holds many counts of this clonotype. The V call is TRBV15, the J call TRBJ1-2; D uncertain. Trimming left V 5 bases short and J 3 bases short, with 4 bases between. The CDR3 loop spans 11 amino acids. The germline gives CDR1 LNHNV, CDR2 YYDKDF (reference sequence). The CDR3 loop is CATSAYYGYTF. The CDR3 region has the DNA TGTGCCACCAGCGCCTACTATGGCTACACCTTC.

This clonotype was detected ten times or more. The CDR3 region is CASSLVSSTEAFF. The CDR3, as DNA: TGTGCCAGCAGCTTGGTATCGAGCACTGAAGCTTTCTTT. The V call is TRBV11-2, the J call TRBJ1-1; D not certain. V was shortened by 3 bases and J by 4 bases, with 9 bases between the two germline ends. The germline V gene has CDR1 SGHAT and CDR2 FQNNGV. The CDR3 contains 13 residues.

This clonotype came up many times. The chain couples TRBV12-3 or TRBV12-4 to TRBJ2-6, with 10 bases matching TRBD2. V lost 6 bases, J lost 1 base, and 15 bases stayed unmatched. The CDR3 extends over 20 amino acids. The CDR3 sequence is CASSYTSKRGGPSGANVLTF. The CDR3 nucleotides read TGTGCCAGCAGCTACACCTCTAAGCGGGGGGGCCCGTCTGGGGCCAACGTCCTGACTTTC.

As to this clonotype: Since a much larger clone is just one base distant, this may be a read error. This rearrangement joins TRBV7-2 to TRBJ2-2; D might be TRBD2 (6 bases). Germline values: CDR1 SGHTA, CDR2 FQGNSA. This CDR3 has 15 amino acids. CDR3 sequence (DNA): TGTGCCGGCAGCCCACTCCCCCTAGCGTCCGGGGAGCTGTTTTTT. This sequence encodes CAGSPLPLASGELFF.

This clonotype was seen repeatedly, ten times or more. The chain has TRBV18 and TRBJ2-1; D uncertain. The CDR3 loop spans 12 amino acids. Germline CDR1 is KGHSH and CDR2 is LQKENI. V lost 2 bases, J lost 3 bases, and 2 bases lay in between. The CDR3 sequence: CASSPFYNEQFF. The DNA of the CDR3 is TGTGCCAGCTCACCATTCTACAATGAGCAGTTCTTC.

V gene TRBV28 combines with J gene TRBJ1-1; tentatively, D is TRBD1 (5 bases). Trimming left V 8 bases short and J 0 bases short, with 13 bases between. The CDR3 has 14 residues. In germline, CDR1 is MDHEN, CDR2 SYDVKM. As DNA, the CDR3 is TGTGCCAGCTTAGACGGGGGTATGAACACTGAAGCTTTCTTT. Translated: CASLDGGMNTEAFF.

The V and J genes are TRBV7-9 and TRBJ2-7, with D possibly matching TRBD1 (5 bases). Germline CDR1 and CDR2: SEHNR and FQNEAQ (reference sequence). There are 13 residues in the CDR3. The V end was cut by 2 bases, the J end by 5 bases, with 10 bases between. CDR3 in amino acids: CASSLSKGHEQYF. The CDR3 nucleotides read TGTGCCAGCAGCTTATCCAAGGGGCACGAGCAGTACTTC.

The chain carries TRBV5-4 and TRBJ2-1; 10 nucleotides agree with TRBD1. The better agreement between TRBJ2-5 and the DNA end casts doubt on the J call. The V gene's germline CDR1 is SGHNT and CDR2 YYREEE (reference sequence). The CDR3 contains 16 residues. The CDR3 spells CASSSQTGGYEETQYF. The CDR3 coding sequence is TGTGCCAGCAGCTCACAGACAGGGGGCTACGAAGAGACCCAGTACTTC.

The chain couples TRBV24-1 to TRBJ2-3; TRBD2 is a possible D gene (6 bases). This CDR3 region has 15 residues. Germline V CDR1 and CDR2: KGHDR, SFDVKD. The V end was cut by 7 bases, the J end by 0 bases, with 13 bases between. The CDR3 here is CATSPAGYSTDTQYF. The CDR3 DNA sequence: TGTGCCACCAGCCCGGCGGGGTATAGCACAGATACGCAGTATTTT.

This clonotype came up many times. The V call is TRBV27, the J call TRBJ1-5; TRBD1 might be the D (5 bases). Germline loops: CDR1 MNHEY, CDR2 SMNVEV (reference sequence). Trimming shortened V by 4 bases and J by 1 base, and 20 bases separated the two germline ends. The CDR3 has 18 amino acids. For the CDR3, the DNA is TGTGCCAGCAGTTCCCTCGTGGGTGGGGGGTTAAGCAATCAGCCCCAGCATTTT. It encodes CASSSLVGGGLSNQPQHF.

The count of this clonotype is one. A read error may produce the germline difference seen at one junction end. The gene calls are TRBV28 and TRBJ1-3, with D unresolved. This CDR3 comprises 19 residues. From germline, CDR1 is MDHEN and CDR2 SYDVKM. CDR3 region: CAGSLFVGDTFNPGDTIYF. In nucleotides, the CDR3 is TGTGCCGGCAGTTTATTTGTGGGAGATACTTTTAATCCTGGAGACACCATATATTTT.